This T cell receptor (beta chain) comes out of a study of T cells in Graves' hyperthyroidism and ophthalmopathy. Background on the study: The blood sample was taken at first diagnosis, before treatment began.

For the diagnoses, clinical symptoms, serum thyroxine and TRAb, thyroid ultrasound and orbital computed tomography were used. Germline lookup yields CDR1 SGHAT and CDR2 FQDESV (reference sequence). V lost 4 bases and J lost 4; bases outside the gene matches: 5. CDR3 length: 15 amino acids. Study observations and caveats: Ophthalmopathy was separated from stable hyperthyroidism by a 13 V-J model.

In regard to this clonotype: Its matching antigen is unknown.

RNA transcripts served as the template for amplifying TCR beta CDR3 regions. An initial round of RT-PCR targeting the TCR CDR3 relied on the HTBI primer set. Each CDR3 protein is one row after TCRdb ran MiXCR on the multiplex PCR reads. Among over 550,000 distinct CDR3 sequences listed, around 17% were seen once. The source of this sequence is a woman between 18 and 30 years old with Graves' hyperthyroidism. The gene calls are TRBV11-1 and TRBJ2-4; TRBD1 matches at 9 bases. Sequencing was done on a sample of blood. The CDR3 sequence is CASSSSGTGKNIQYF. The CDR3 DNA reads as TGTGCCAGCAGCTCATCCGGGACAGGGAAAAACATTCAGTACTTC.